Listed below are T cell receptor beta chains from one sample, sequenced in a study of beta chain features in type 1 diabetes. Assay used: immunoSEQ multiplex PCR; TCRdb lists only in-frame clones, some missing. The sample has 150,000 to 200,000 clones, more than 60% seen once; the top ten hold nearly 0.09%. The sample taken for sequencing was naive CD4+ T cells from blood. These receptors all stem from a man aged 25 to 40 with type 1 diabetes. Each CDR3 is given with its conserved first and last residue. Each record gives: J gene, clone size, V gene, D gene, CDR3 DNA, CDR3 protein. D genes are given only for firm matches. Only part of the rows carry a size: once, few, many, or a class if the clone is expanded.

>TRBJ2-5|NA|TRBV29-1|NA
TGCAGCGTTGGTCAAGAGACCCAGTACTTC
CSVGQETQYF
>TRBJ1-1|NA|TRBV7-9|NA
TGTGCCAGCAGCTTATCGGGTAGGGCAGGGGTGAGGGGAACTGAAGCTTTCTTT
CASSLSGRAGVRGTEAFF
>TRBJ1-6|few|TRBV14|NA
TGTGCCAGCAGCCACAGCCTAAATTCACCCCTCCACTTT
CASSHSLNSPLHF
>TRBJ2-2|NA|TRBV28|NA
TGTGCCAGCAGTCTGGGGATTTCGAATACCGGGGAGCTGTTTTTT
CASSLGISNTGELFF
>TRBJ2-1|NA|TRBV4-1|NA
TGCGCCAGCAGCCCTGTCGAGCGGCGCGCCCATGAGCAGTTCTTC
CASSPVERRAHEQFF
>TRBJ2-3|few|TRBV11-2|NA
TGTGCCAGCAGCCGAATACGGGGGTTAACAGATACGCAGTATTTT
CASSRIRGLTDTQYF
>TRBJ2-3|once|TRBV7-9|NA
TGTGCCAGCAGCCAGGTTTTACAGGGATTCACAGATACGCAGTATTTT
CASSQVLQGFTDTQYF
>TRBJ2-1|NA|TRBV18|TRBD2
TGTGCCAGCTCACCACTAGCGGGGACCTACAATGAGCAGTTCTTC
CASSPLAGTYNEQFF
>TRBJ2-4|NA|TRBV18|NA
TGTGCCAGCTCACCACAGAAAGGGGTGCGTCTTCAGTACTTC
CASSPQKGVRLQYF
>TRBJ2-3|NA|TRBV29-1|NA
TGCAGCGTTAAGGACTACACCACAGATACGCAGTATTTT
CSVKDYTTDTQYF
>TRBJ2-6|NA|TRBV6-1|NA
TGTGCCAGCAGTGTTGAAGGACGGCGATTCTCTGGGGCCAACGTCCTGACTTTC
CASSVEGRRFSGANVLTF
>TRBJ2-1|once|TRBV29-1|TRBD1
TGCAGTTTGACGGCCCGGGACAGCCTATACAATGAGCAGTTCTTC
CSLTARDSLYNEQFF
>TRBJ1-1|NA|TRBV29-1|NA
TGCAGCGTTGCGGGGAGGACGATGAACACTGAAGCTTTCTTT
CSVAGRTMNTEAFF
>TRBJ2-1|NA|TRBV29-1|TRBD1
TGCAGCGGACAGGGACAGGGGGGCTACAATGAGCAGTTCTTC
CSGQGQGGYNEQFF
>TRBJ2-3|NA|TRBV7-2|NA
TGTGCCAGCAGCTTAGGTCTAGGGGGAGATACGCAGTATTTT
CASSLGLGGDTQYF
>TRBJ2-2|NA|TRBV29-1|NA
TGCAGCGTCCAGTCGCAGGGTTACACCGGGGAGCTGTTTTTT
CSVQSQGYTGELFF
>TRBJ2-5|few|TRBV4-3|NA
TGCGCCAGCAGCCAAGACTATTTGGAGACCCAGTACTTC
CASSQDYLETQYF
>TRBJ2-3|NA|TRBV6-5|NA
TGTGCCAGCAGTTACCGAATCGGGACAGATACGCAGTATTTT
CASSYRIGTDTQYF
>TRBJ1-1|NA|TRBV5-6|NA
TGTGCCAGCAGATCACTGAACCGTCCCAAGGGAGCTTTCTTT
CASRSLNRPKGAFF
>TRBJ2-3|NA|TRBV28|TRBD1
TGTGCCAGCAGTACCAGACAGGGGGCTACAGATACGCAGTATTTT
CASSTRQGATDTQYF
>TRBJ2-1|NA|TRBV9|NA
TGTGCCAGCAGCGTAGCTGGAGTTAATGAGCAGTTCTTC
CASSVAGVNEQFF
>TRBJ2-7|few|TRBV2|TRBD1
TGTGCCAGCAGTGTAGGGACAGCTTTCTACGAGCAGTACTTC
CASSVGTAFYEQYF
>TRBJ2-3|few|TRBV10-3|TRBD1
TGTGCCATCATGGGACAGGGGAAAGATACGCAGTATTTT
CAIMGQGKDTQYF
>TRBJ1-2|NA|TRBV7-2|NA
TGTGCCAGCAGCCACCAGGAGCTGGGTGGCTACACCTTC
CASSHQELGGYTF
>TRBJ1-2|NA|TRBV4-2|NA
TGTGCCAGCAGCCAAGATGGGGGGAACTATGGCTACACCTTC
CASSQDGGNYGYTF
>TRBJ1-5|NA|TRBV6-5|NA
TGTGCCAGCCGGGGCTTAGTGGGCAATCAGCCCCAGCATTTT
CASRGLVGNQPQHF
>TRBJ2-3|few|TRBV20-1|NA
TGCAGTGCTGGTACAGATACGCAGTATTTT
CSAGTDTQYF